The TCR beta chain described here comes from a study of shared clonotypes between healthy human individuals. Data came from immunoSEQ multiplex PCR; TCRdb stores just in-frame clones and leaves some out. The table includes millions of clones, around 94% detected once. The healthy adult donors were HIV-negative and reported no recent acute infections or vaccinations. CD45RA+ naive and CD45RA-negative memory subsets were separated from CD4+ cells. The CDR3 is 19 residues long. Germline assignment: CDR1 MNHNS and CDR2 SASEGT. After removal of 4 bases from V and 0 bases from J, the junction contained 15 bases not matched to a gene. On this clone itself: Its antigen remains unidentified.

Study results and caveats: An expected dependence of interdonor clonotype sharing on sequencing depth was noted. In general, naive subsets displayed greater estimated richness than memory subsets did.

The V call is TRBV6-1, the J call TRBJ2-7, with 10 bases aligning to TRBD1. The sample taken for sequencing was naive CD4+ T cells sorted from blood. Subset specified: CD45RA+ positively selected. The TCR comes from a man aged 18 to 29 in good health. The CDR3 DNA follows: TGTGCCAGCAGTGTATCGCGGGTAGACAGGGGGCCCAGCTCCTACGAGCAGTACTTC. It encodes CASSVSRVDRGPSSYEQYF.